This T cell receptor (beta chain) comes out of a study of radiation and T cells in renal cell carcinoma. Time point indicated: baseline pretreatment blood. Indicated treatment: 15 Gy SBRT to primary tumor, nephrectomy 4 weeks later. After SBRT, blood was collected at 2 and 4 weeks, plus baseline. The assay was immunoSEQ multiplex PCR, and TCRdb's table has in-frame clones only and misses some. This sample has about 160,000 clones, with roughly nine tenths found just once. The CDR3 consists of 16 residues. V shed 0 bases and J 4 bases; nucleotides not matched to a gene: 7. Germline assignment: CDR1 MGHRA and CDR2 YSYEKL.

V and J are TRBV4-1 and TRBJ1-1; 8 bases map to TRBD1. This TCR came from a woman between 70 and 85 years old with renal cell carcinoma. The sample consisted of blood, taken from a patient whose treatment included radiotherapy and nephrectomy. The CDR3, as DNA: TGCGCCAGCAGCCAAGATAGGACAGGGATAAGCACTGAAGCTTTCTTT. This codes for CASSQDRTGISTEAFF.